These 9 T cell receptor beta chains share one sample of origin, sequenced in a study of shared clonotypes between healthy human individuals. Sequencing was performed with immunoSEQ multiplex PCR; in TCRdb, only in-frame clones are kept and a portion is missing. This sample yields 1,100,000 or so clones, of which 70% to 80% are seen a single time; approximately 0.5% belongs to the top ten. Sequencing used memory CD4+ T cells from PBMCs. Subset in this sample: CD45RA-negative fraction. The receptors derive from a man between 18 and 35 years old in good health. Some clones in this sample may be carry-over from other donors' samples.

This chain joins TRBV5-1 and TRBJ2-5; 7 bases map to TRBD1. CDR1 and CDR2 from the germline V gene are SGHRS and YFSETQ. This CDR3 is built from 15 residues. Germline trimming cut 3 bases from V and 2 bases from J; bases unmatched to any gene: 7. The CDR3 here is CASSSKGQWQETQYF. CDR3 DNA sequence: TGCGCCAGCAGCTCTAAGGGACAGTGGCAAGAGACCCAGTACTTC.

The chain recombines TRBV29-1 with TRBJ2-3, with 14 bases lining up with TRBD2. V was pared by 3 bases and J by 0 bases, with 2 bases of the junction left unmatched. Germline V gives CDR1 SQVTM, CDR2 ANQGSEA. This CDR3 has 16 amino acids. The CDR3 region is CSVEGLAGASTDTQYF. In nucleotides, the CDR3 is TGCAGCGTTGAGGGACTAGCGGGAGCGAGCACAGATACGCAGTATTTT.

The chain recombines TRBV11-2 with TRBJ1-1; perhaps TRBD1 as D (6 bases). The CDR3 loop spans 11 amino acids. V was trimmed by 4 bases and J by 7 bases, leaving 7 bases between them. Germline CDR1 and CDR2: SGHAT and FQNNGV. CDR3 DNA: TGTGCCAGCAGCTCCAGGGGTGAAGCTTTCTTT. As protein: CASSSRGEAFF.

This clone was seen once. The chain combines TRBV5-1 with TRBJ1-3; no clear D gene. Trimming left V 7 bases short and J 4 bases short, with 21 bases between. The CDR3 spans 16 residues. CDR1 SGHRS and CDR2 YFSETQ come from the germline V gene. The CDR3 DNA reads as TGCGCCAGCGGCCCGCGCGGTTCGGGTGAAGGAAACACCATATATTTT. Its translation is CASGPRGSGEGNTIYF.

The table lists this clone with a count of one. This chain links TRBV4-2 with TRBJ2-1; 7 bases fit TRBD2. Trimming removed 1 base from V and 7 bases from J; junction bases left unmatched: 7. Germline CDR1 LGHNA, CDR2 YNFKEQ. The CDR3 runs 15 residues. The CDR3 DNA is TGTGCCAGCAGCCAAGTGGGAGGGGCAGGAAATGAGCAGTTCTTC. This codes for CASSQVGGAGNEQFF.

This clone has a single count. The CDR3 loop reads CASKIADYYEQYF. As DNA, the CDR3 is TGTGCCAGCAAGATAGCGGACTACTACGAGCAGTACTTC. V usage is TRBV2 and J usage is TRBJ2-7, with D possibly being TRBD2 (6 bases). Trimming took 7 bases from V and 3 from J, leaving 13 bases between them. The CDR3 length is 13 residues. Germline V gene lookup returns CDR1 SNHLY and CDR2 FYNNEI.

CDR3 loop: CASSQDPSGIGSDTQYF. DNA for the CDR3: TGCGCCAGCAGCCAAGACCCTAGCGGGATTGGCTCAGATACGCAGTATTTT. V is TRBV4-1 and J is TRBJ2-3, with 9 nucleotides matching TRBD2. V lost 0 bases and J lost 4; bases outside the gene matches: 8. This CDR3 region has 17 residues. The V gene's germline CDR1 is MGHRA and CDR2 YSYEKL.

This clone was observed a few times. The chain uses TRBV19 and TRBJ1-4; D gene uncertain. CDR1 is LNHDA and CDR2 is SQIVND in the germline V gene (reference sequence). The CDR3 contains 14 residues. V dropped 5 bases and J dropped 8 bases, with 15 bases sitting between them. DNA of the CDR3: TGTGCCAGTAGTGTTGAGGCCGAGCGGGAAAAACTGTTTTTT. It encodes CASSVEAEREKLFF.

CDR3 sequence: CASSVWVNQPQHF. The CDR3 DNA reads TGTGCCAGCAGCGTGTGGGTCAATCAGCCCCAGCATTTT. The rearrangement joins TRBV27 to TRBJ1-5; D unresolved. The CDR3 is 13 amino acids. The germline gives CDR1 MNHEY, CDR2 SMNVEV (reference sequence). V lost 6 bases and J 3 bases, leaving 9 bases between the germline ends.